One sample yielded the 6 T cell receptor beta chains listed below, sequenced in a study of blood T cell repertoires in COVID-19. Clones were read by immunoSEQ multiplex PCR, and TCRdb kept only the in-frame ones, dropping some. The data show approximately 300,000 clones, around 88% seen once. The specimen sequenced was peripheral blood. The origin of the receptors is a man aged 25 to 40 with acute or convalescent COVID-19.

V gene TRBV15 combines with J gene TRBJ1-5, with D tentatively TRBD1 (5 bases). CDR1 is LNHNV, CDR2 YYDKDF, per germline (reference sequence). The CDR3 length is 17 residues. Trimming stripped 0 bases from V and 1 base from J, with 13 bases between. DNA for the CDR3: TGTGCCACCAGCAGAGAGGGGAGGCCAGGGAGCAATCAGCCCCAGCATTTT. Its translation is CATSREGRPGSNQPQHF.

The chain is built from TRBV7-9 and TRBJ1-1; a weak D match, TRBD1 (6 bases). Per the germline V gene, CDR1 is SEHNR and CDR2 is FQNEAQ (reference sequence). The V gene lost 5 bases and the J gene lost 11 bases, with 15 bases spanning the gap. The CDR3 spans 12 residues. CDR3 residues: CASSLGQSQAFF. The CDR3 bases are TGTGCCAGCAGCCTCGGACAGAGCCAGGCTTTCTTT. Filled out from reference TRBV7-9 and TRBJ1-1, the complete variable domain reads DTGVSQNPRHKITKRGQNVTFRCDPISEHNRLYWYRQTLGQGPEFLTYFQNEAQLEKSRLLSDRFSAERPKGSFSTLEIQRTEQGDSAMYLCASSLGQSQAFFGQGTRLTVV.

The chain links TRBV6-6 to TRBJ2-3; no clear D gene. The CDR3 length is 14 residues. With 4 bases removed from V and 0 bases from J, the gap between germline ends came to 8 bases. Germline loops: CDR1 MNHNY, CDR2 SVGAGI (reference sequence). In DNA, the CDR3 is TGTGCCAGCAGTTTCCTAATTAGCACAGATACGCAGTATTTT. This sequence encodes CASSFLISTDTQYF.

The chain is built from TRBV2 and TRBJ2-3; D remains unclear. Germline V lookup: CDR1 SNHLY, CDR2 FYNNEI. With 6 bases removed from V and 2 bases from J, the gap between germline ends came to 9 bases. The CDR3 has 13 amino acids. CDR3 sequence: CASSSSVTDTQYF. The CDR3 nucleotides are TGTGCCAGCAGCTCTAGTGTCACAGATACGCAGTATTTT. Combining the CDR3 with reference TRBV2 and TRBJ2-3 gives the whole variable domain EPEVTQTPSHQVTQMGQEVILRCVPISNHLYFYWYRQILGQKVEFLVSFYNNEISEKSEIFDDQFSVERPDGSNFTLKIRSTKLEDSAMYFCASSSSVTDTQYFGPGTRLTVL.

The chain combines TRBV5-4 with TRBJ2-5; TRBD2 might be the D (5 bases). This CDR3 has 14 residues. Trimming stripped 1 base from V and 5 bases from J, with 12 bases between. Germline CDR1 SGHNT, CDR2 YYREEE (reference sequence). Here the CDR3 DNA reads TGTGCCAGCAGCTTGTCACTAGGTGGGGAGACCCAGTACTTC. Translation: CASSLSLGGETQYF. Supplemented by reference TRBV5-4 and TRBJ2-5, the full variable domain reads ETGVTQSPTHLIKTRGQQVTLRCSSQSGHNTVSWYQQALGQGPQFIFQYYREEENGRGNFPPRFSGLQFPNYSSELNVNALELDDSALYLCASSLSLGGETQYFGPGTRLLVL.

The V and J genes are TRBV7-8 and TRBJ2-3, with D unclear. The CDR3 has 13 amino acids. V was cut by 5 bases and J by 5 bases, with 11 bases left in between. Germline CDR1 reads SGHVS; CDR2 reads FQNEAQ. DNA for the CDR3: TGTGCCAGCAGCCCCAGTCTTATAGATACGCAGTATTTT. Translation: CASSPSLIDTQYF. Full variable domain (rest looked up from reference TRBV7-8 and TRBJ2-3): GAGVSQSPRYKVAKRGQDVALRCDPISGHVSLFWYQQALGQGPEFLTYFQNEAQLDKSGLPSDRFFAERPEGSVSTLKIQRTQQEDSAVYLCASSPSLIDTQYFGPGTRLTVL.